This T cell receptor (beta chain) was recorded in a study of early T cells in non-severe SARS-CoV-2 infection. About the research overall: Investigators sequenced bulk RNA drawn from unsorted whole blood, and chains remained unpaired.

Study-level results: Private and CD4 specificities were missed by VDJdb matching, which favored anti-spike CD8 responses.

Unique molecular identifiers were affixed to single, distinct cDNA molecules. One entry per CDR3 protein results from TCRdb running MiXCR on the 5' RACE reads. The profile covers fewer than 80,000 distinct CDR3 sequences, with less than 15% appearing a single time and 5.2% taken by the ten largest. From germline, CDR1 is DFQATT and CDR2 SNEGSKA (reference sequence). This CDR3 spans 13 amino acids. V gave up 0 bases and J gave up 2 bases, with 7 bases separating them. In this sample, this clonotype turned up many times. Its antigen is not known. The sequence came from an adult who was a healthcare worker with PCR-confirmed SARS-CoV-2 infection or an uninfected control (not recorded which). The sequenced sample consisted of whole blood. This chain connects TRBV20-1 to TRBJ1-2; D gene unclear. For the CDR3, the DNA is TGCAGTGCTAGAGATCACCTCAACTATGGCTACACCTTC. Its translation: CSARDHLNYGYTF.